This TCR beta chain was documented in a study of blood T cell repertoires in COVID-19. Enrolled during active infection, Seattle patients were then followed longitudinally. CDR1 DFQATT and CDR2 SNEGSKA come from the germline V gene (reference sequence). V gave up 5 bases and J gave up 8 bases, with 10 bases separating them. The CDR3 is 11 residues long. The protocol was immunoSEQ multiplex PCR, while the TCRdb copy is restricted to in-frame clones and leaves out a portion. The sample yields about 160,000 clones, about 85% seen once. Material: peripheral blood. This TCR was recovered from an elderly man with COVID-19, enrolled during active disease. The V call is TRBV20-1, the J call TRBJ2-1; weak D call: TRBD2 (5 bases). CDR3 loop: CSASSRDEQFF. The CDR3 DNA is TGCAGTGCTTCCTCGAGGGATGAGCAGTTCTTC.